This record covers a single TCR beta chain. Using immunoSEQ multiplex PCR, the repertoire was profiled, and TCRdb retains in-frame clones only, with some absent. The sample has millions of clones; about 95% are singletons. This specimen belongs to a study of shared clonotypes between healthy human individuals. In the study overall: Each donor contributed plates that comprised three CD4 naive, three CD4 memory, two CD8 naive and one CD8 memory.

The V gene's germline CDR1 is MNHEY and CDR2 SVGAGI. V was cut by 2 bases and J by 2 bases, with 12 bases left in between. The CDR3 has 15 amino acids. The TCR comes from a young man in good health. The genes are TRBV6-5 and TRBJ1-2; D unresolved. The specimen was naive CD4+ T cells sorted from blood. Subset reported: CD45RA+ positively selected. CDR3 sequence: CASSYQRKDNYGYTF. The CDR3 DNA reads TGTGCCAGCAGTTACCAGCGGAAGGACAACTATGGCTACACCTTC.